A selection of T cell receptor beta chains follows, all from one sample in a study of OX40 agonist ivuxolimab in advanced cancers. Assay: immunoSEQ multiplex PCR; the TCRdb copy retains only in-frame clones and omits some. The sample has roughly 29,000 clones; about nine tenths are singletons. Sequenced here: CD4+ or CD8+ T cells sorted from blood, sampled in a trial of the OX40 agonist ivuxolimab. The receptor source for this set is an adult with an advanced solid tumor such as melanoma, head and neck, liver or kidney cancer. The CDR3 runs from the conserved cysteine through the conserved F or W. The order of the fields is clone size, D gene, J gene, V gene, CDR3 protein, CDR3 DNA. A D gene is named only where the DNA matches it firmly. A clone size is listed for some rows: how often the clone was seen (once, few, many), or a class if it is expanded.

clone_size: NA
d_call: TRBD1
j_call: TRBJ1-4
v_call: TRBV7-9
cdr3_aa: CASSPTGGWGSEKLFF
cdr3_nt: TGTGCCAGCAGCCCGACAGGGGGCTGGGGTAGTGAAAAACTGTTTTTT

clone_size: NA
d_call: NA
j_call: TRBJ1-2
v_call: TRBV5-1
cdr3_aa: CASSLVSSGLQDYGYTF
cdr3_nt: TGCGCCAGCAGCTTGGTTTCTTCCGGTCTCCAGGACTATGGCTACACCTTC

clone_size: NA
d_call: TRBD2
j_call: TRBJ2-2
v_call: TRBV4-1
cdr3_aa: CASSQGLAGGEGELFF
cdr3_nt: TGCGCCAGCAGCCAAGGACTAGCGGGAGGGGAAGGGGAGCTGTTTTTT

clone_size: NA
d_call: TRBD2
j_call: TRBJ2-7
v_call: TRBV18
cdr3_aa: CASSPGGSASYEQYF
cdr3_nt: TGTGCCAGCTCACCAGGCGGGAGCGCTTCCTACGAGCAGTACTTC

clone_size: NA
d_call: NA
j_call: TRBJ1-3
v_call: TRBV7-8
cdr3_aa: CASSLLSITGISGNTIYF
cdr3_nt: TGTGCCAGCAGCTTACTTTCCATAACGGGCATCTCTGGAAACACCATATATTTT

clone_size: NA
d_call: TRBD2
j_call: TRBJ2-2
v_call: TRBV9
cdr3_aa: CASHGGLAGTGELFF
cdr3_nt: TGTGCCAGCCATGGCGGACTAGCGGGGACCGGGGAGCTGTTTTTT

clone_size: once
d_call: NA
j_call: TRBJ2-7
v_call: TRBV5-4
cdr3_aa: CASGPRPSEGPYEQYF
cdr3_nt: TGTGCCAGCGGCCCGCGACCTTCAGAGGGACCCTACGAGCAGTACTTC

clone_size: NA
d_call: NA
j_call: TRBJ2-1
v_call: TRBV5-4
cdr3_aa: CASSLRGSDEQFF
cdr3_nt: TGTGCCAGCAGCTTGCGAGGATCGGATGAGCAGTTCTTC

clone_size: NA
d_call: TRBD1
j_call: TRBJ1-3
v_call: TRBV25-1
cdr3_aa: CASSEDRGFDTIYF
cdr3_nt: TGTGCCAGCAGTGAAGACAGGGGGTTTGACACCATATATTTT

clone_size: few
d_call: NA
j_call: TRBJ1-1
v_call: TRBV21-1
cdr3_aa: CASSKGYRGRTEAFF
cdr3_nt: TGTGCCAGCAGCAAAGGGTACAGGGGTCGCACTGAAGCTTTCTTT

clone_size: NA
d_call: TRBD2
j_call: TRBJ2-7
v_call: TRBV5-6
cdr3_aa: CASSTTGTSGSRLGEQYF
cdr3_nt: TGTGCCAGCAGCACCACCGGGACTAGCGGGAGCCGCCTGGGGGAGCAGTACTTC

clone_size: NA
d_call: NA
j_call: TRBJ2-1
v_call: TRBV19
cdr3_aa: CASSIRTVAPYNEQFF
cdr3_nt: TGTGCCAGTAGTATAAGGACAGTGGCCCCCTACAATGAGCAGTTCTTC

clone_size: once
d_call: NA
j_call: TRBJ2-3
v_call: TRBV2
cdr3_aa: CASYTEGLRDTQYF
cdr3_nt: TGTGCCAGCTACACTGAGGGTTTGAGAGATACGCAGTATTTT

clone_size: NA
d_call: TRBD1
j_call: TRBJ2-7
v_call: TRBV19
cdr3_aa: CASSTQGAKTYEQYF
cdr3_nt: TGTGCCAGTAGTACCCAGGGGGCGAAGACCTACGAGCAGTACTTC

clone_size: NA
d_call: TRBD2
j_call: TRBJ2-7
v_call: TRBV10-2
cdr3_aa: CASSLAGGPWEQYF
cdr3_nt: TGCGCCAGCAGTCTAGCGGGAGGGCCGTGGGAGCAGTACTTC

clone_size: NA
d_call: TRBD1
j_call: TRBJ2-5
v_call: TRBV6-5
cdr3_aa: CASSYIQGSSETQYF
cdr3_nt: TGTGCCAGCAGTTACATACAGGGGTCTTCAGAGACCCAGTACTTC

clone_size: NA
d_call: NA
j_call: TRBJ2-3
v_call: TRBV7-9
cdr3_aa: CASSVTGLFTDTQYF
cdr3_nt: TGTGCCAGCAGCGTTACGGGACTCTTCACAGATACGCAGTATTTT

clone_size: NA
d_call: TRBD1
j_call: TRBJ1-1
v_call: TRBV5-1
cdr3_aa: CASSPTWDSGSEAFF
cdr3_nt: TGCGCCAGCAGCCCGACCTGGGACAGCGGATCTGAAGCTTTCTTT

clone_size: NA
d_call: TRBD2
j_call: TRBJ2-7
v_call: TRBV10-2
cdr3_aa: CASSESAGGPDEQYF
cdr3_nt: TGCGCCAGCAGTGAGTCAGCGGGAGGGCCCGACGAGCAGTACTTC

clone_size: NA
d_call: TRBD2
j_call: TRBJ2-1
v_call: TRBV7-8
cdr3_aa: CASSLVAYQGGDEQFF
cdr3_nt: TGTGCCAGCAGCTTAGTTGCCTACCAGGGAGGGGATGAGCAGTTCTTC

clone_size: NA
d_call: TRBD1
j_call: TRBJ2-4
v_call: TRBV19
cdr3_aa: CASSIDEGTVDGIQYF
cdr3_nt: TGTGCCAGTAGTATAGACGAGGGGACAGTTGACGGCATTCAGTACTTC

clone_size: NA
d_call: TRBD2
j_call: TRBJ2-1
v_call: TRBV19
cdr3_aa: CASSIDPAGALNEQFF
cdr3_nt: TGTGCCAGTAGTATAGACCCAGCGGGAGCTCTAAATGAGCAGTTCTTC

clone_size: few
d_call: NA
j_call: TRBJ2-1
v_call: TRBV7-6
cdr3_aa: CASSMAGYNEQFF
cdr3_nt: TGTGCCAGCAGCATGGCGGGGTACAATGAGCAGTTCTTC

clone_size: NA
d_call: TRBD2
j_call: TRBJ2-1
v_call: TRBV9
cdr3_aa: CASSRTSGSSYNEQFF
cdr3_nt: TGTGCCAGCAGCCGGACTAGCGGTAGCTCCTACAATGAGCAGTTCTTC

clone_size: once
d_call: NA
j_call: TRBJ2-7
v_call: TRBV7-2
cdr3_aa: CASSLGGVLSYEQYF
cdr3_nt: TGTGCCAGCAGCTTAGGGGGGGTTCTCTCCTACGAGCAGTACTTC

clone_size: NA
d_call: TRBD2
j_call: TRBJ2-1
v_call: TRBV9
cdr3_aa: CASTPTGTSACNEQFF
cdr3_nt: TGTGCCAGCACTCCCACCGGGACTAGCGCGTGCAATGAGCAGTTCTTC

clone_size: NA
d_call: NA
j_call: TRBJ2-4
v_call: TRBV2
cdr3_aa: CASSPIQNIQYF
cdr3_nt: TGTGCCAGCAGCCCAATCCAGAACATTCAGTACTTC

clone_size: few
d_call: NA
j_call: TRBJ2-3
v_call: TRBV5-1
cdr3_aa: CASSSKLAQSTDTQYF
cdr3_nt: TGCGCCAGCAGCTCGAAGCTAGCGCAGAGCACAGATACGCAGTATTTT

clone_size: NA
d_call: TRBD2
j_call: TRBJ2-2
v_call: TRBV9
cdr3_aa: CASSAPLSGRFGELFF
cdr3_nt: TGTGCCAGCAGCGCCCCTCTAAGCGGGAGGTTCGGGGAGCTGTTTTTT